Given below is one TCR beta chain in context. These data originate in a study of T-cell memory formation after mild COVID-19. MiXCR, run by TCRdb on the 5' RACE reads, gives a single entry per CDR3 protein. The table records a few hundred thousand distinct CDR3 sequences, 13% to 15% of them present only once. Material: PBMCs or a T cell subset sorted from them (not recorded which). This receptor was identified in a man younger than 35 who had mild COVID-19 (a few samples of this study predate the infection). Cell type and time point are not known.

The CDR3 loop reads CASSPEDRGVWNTEAFF. Written as DNA, the CDR3 is TGTGCCAGCAGCCCGGAAGACAGGGGTGTATGGAACACTGAAGCTTTCTTT. This chain uses TRBV7-9 with TRBJ1-1; 8 bases map to TRBD1. V lost 5 bases and J lost 1; bases outside the gene matches: 12. The CDR3 is 17 residues long. CDR1 is SEHNR and CDR2 is FQNEAQ in the germline V gene (reference sequence).